This TCR beta chain was profiled in a study of shared clonotypes between healthy human individuals. Study-level background: In total, the donors were a couple of women and three men aged 18 to 49.

Here immunoSEQ multiplex PCR was the method, and the copy in TCRdb shows in-frame clones only, minus some. The data show approximately 500,000 clones, with about four fifths seen just once and 10% to 15% held by the top ten. General study points: Genetic and exposure-history diversity was limited by the few donors.

Nashville, Tennessee was home to all donors, who were Caucasian adults. Comments on this clone: Its specificity is not known. The sample has other DNA sequences that encode this CDR3 too.

This CDR3 has 13 residues. V was clipped by 4 bases and J by 3 bases, with 8 bases between them. Per the germline V gene, CDR1 is SGHRS and CDR2 is YFSETQ. This sequence was found in a woman between 35 and 50 years old in good health. Some clones in this sample may be carry-over from other donors' samples. The material sequenced was PBMCs. The V gene is TRBV5-1, the J gene TRBJ1-3; D may be TRBD1 (6 bases). The CDR3 coding sequence is TGCGCCAGCAGCCAGGACAGTGGAAACACCATATATTTT. It is translated as CASSQDSGNTIYF.